The rows below give T cell receptor beta chains drawn from one sample of a study of T cells after posttransplantation cyclophosphamide. Here immunoSEQ multiplex PCR was the method, and the copy in TCRdb shows in-frame clones only, minus some. This sample has about 4,800 clones; approximately 68% occur once, and the top ten carry 15% to 20%. Sequencing used PBMCs, obtained 362 days after allogeneic stem cell transplant with posttransplant cyclophosphamide. Receptors originate from a male patient aged 55-69 years who received an allogeneic stem cell transplant from an unrelated donor, was CMV-positive, and had acute GVHD only. A share of the T cells may be of graft donor origin. The CDR3 runs from the conserved cysteine through the conserved F or W. The order of the fields is V gene, clone size, D gene, J gene, CDR3 DNA, CDR3 protein. D genes are given only for firm matches. Size tells how often a clone was seen (once, few, many) or the class of an expanded clone, and some rows leave it out.

V: TRBV4-1
size: medium-sized
D: TRBD1
J: TRBJ1-1
DNA: TGCGCCAGCAGCCACCCAGGGGGGAAGAACACTGAAGCTTTCTTT
CDR3: CASSHPGGKNTEAFF

V: TRBV14
size: NA
D: NA
J: TRBJ2-7
DNA: TGTGCCAGCAGCCAACACGGTCGAGCCTACGAGCAGTACTTC
CDR3: CASSQHGRAYEQYF

V: TRBV5-3
size: NA
D: TRBD2
J: TRBJ2-7
DNA: TGTGCCAGAAGCTTCCTAGCGGGCGCCTACGAGCAGTACTTC
CDR3: CARSFLAGAYEQYF

V: TRBV7-9
size: once
D: NA
J: TRBJ2-3
DNA: TGTGCCAGCAGCCCACCCGGGGTTAGCACAGATACGCAGTATTTT
CDR3: CASSPPGVSTDTQYF

V: TRBV27
size: once
D: TRBD2
J: TRBJ2-7
DNA: TGTGCCAGCAGTTTATCTAAGCGGGACCTCACCTACGAGCAGTACTTC
CDR3: CASSLSKRDLTYEQYF

V: TRBV19
size: once
D: TRBD1
J: TRBJ1-2
DNA: TGTGCCACCCCAGGGGGCAGGGGGAACTATGGCTACACCTTC
CDR3: CATPGGRGNYGYTF

V: TRBV10-2
size: few
D: NA
J: TRBJ1-2
DNA: TGCGCCAGCAGTGAGGCGGCCACCCGGGGCTATGGCTACACCTTC
CDR3: CASSEAATRGYGYTF

V: TRBV4-2
size: NA
D: TRBD1
J: TRBJ1-4
DNA: TGTGCCAGCAGCATCTCAGGGGGTAGACAATGGGGTGAAAAACTGTTTTTT
CDR3: CASSISGGRQWGEKLFF

V: TRBV25-1
size: few
D: TRBD2
J: TRBJ2-7
DNA: TGTGCCAGCAGCTTGCGGGGGCGGGGCGGGAGGCCTGACGAGCAGTACTTC
CDR3: CASSLRGRGGRPDEQYF

V: TRBV4-3
size: NA
D: TRBD2
J: TRBJ2-7
DNA: TGCGCCAGCAGCCAAGCAGTTCCTGGGACTAGCGGGAGTTACGAGCAGTACTTC
CDR3: CASSQAVPGTSGSYEQYF

V: TRBV27
size: few
D: NA
J: TRBJ2-5
DNA: TGTGCCAGCAGTAAATTAGCAGGGCGAGAGACCCAGTACTTC
CDR3: CASSKLAGRETQYF

V: TRBV6-5
size: NA
D: TRBD1
J: TRBJ1-4
DNA: TGTGCCAGCAGTTCCGTAGGGGGCCTTGAAAAACTGTTTTTT
CDR3: CASSSVGGLEKLFF

V: TRBV6-5
size: NA
D: NA
J: TRBJ2-3
DNA: TGTGCCACCTCTGACCGGGAGGATACGCAGTATTTT
CDR3: CATSDREDTQYF

V: TRBV29-1
size: NA
D: NA
J: TRBJ1-1
DNA: TGCAGCGTTCGTGTGTCCTTGAACACTGAAGCTTTCTTT
CDR3: CSVRVSLNTEAFF

V: TRBV5-5
size: NA
D: NA
J: TRBJ2-7
DNA: TGTGCCAGCAGCTTAGACTTTGGCGAGCAGTACTTC
CDR3: CASSLDFGEQYF

V: TRBV7-9
size: NA
D: TRBD1
J: TRBJ1-1
DNA: TGTGCCAGCAGCCCCAGGGGGACTGAAGCTTTCTTT
CDR3: CASSPRGTEAFF

V: TRBV6-5
size: few
D: TRBD1
J: TRBJ1-1
DNA: TGTGCCAGCAGTGGCAGGACAGGGTTCACTGAAGCTTTCTTT
CDR3: CASSGRTGFTEAFF

V: TRBV5-4
size: few
D: NA
J: TRBJ1-1
DNA: TGTGCCAGCAGCTTGGTAATCAGCGAAGAAGCTTTCTTT
CDR3: CASSLVISEEAFF

V: TRBV5-6
size: NA
D: NA
J: TRBJ2-5
DNA: TGTGCCAGCAGCTTGGGGAGGGTCAACCAAGAGACCCAGTACTTC
CDR3: CASSLGRVNQETQYF

V: TRBV6-1
size: NA
D: NA
J: TRBJ2-7
DNA: TGTGCCAGCAAGCGGGTCTACGAGCAGTACTTC
CDR3: CASKRVYEQYF

V: TRBV25-1
size: NA
D: NA
J: TRBJ1-6
DNA: TGTGCCAGCGCCAGGGAGGGTCGTGGAATTTCACCCCTCCACTTT
CDR3: CASAREGRGISPLHF

V: TRBV15
size: once
D: TRBD2
J: TRBJ2-3
DNA: TGTGCCACCTCCCGGCGGGAGTACACAGATACGCAGTATTTT
CDR3: CATSRREYTDTQYF

V: TRBV13
size: NA
D: NA
J: TRBJ2-7
DNA: TGTGCCAGCAGCTTTGGCGGGATTGGTGACGAGCAGTACTTC
CDR3: CASSFGGIGDEQYF

V: TRBV21-1
size: NA
D: NA
J: TRBJ2-1
DNA: TGTGCCAGCAGCCCTAGCGGGAGGGCCCTCGGGTGGAATGAGCAGTTCTTC
CDR3: CASSPSGRALGWNEQFF

V: TRBV7-2
size: NA
D: NA
J: TRBJ2-7
DNA: TGTGCCAGCAGCCCCAACCGACCAGGGCCCTTCCGGTACGAGCAGTACTTC
CDR3: CASSPNRPGPFRYEQYF

V: TRBV7-9
size: few
D: NA
J: TRBJ2-2
DNA: TGTGCCAGCAGCTCTCTGACACGGAGGCACACCGGGGAGCTGTTTTTT
CDR3: CASSSLTRRHTGELFF

V: TRBV7-2
size: NA
D: NA
J: TRBJ2-5
DNA: TGTGCCAGCAGCCCCCCTGAAGGCCCCGTAGGGGCCCAGTACTTC
CDR3: CASSPPEGPVGAQYF

V: TRBV7-6
size: few
D: TRBD1
J: TRBJ2-7
DNA: TGTGCCAGCAGCGCCTCCGGGACAGGGGGCCTCGAGCAGTACTTC
CDR3: CASSASGTGGLEQYF

V: TRBV18
size: NA
D: TRBD1
J: TRBJ1-1
DNA: TGTGCCAGCTCACCCCAGGGGGCTGGTGAGGCTTTCTTT
CDR3: CASSPQGAGEAFF

V: TRBV5-1
size: NA
D: NA
J: TRBJ2-5
DNA: TGCGCCAGCAGTGCCAGGGGCGCAGAGACCCAGTACTTC
CDR3: CASSARGAETQYF

V: TRBV29-1
size: NA
D: NA
J: TRBJ2-1
DNA: TGCAGCGTTGGGGGGGGCGGGAGCTACAATGAGCAGTTCTTC
CDR3: CSVGGGGSYNEQFF

V: TRBV28
size: NA
D: TRBD1
J: TRBJ1-5
DNA: TGTGCCAGCAGTTTGCCCACAGGGGAGGATCAGCCCCAGCATTTT
CDR3: CASSLPTGEDQPQHF

V: TRBV19
size: NA
D: NA
J: TRBJ2-3
DNA: TGTGCCAGTAGTATGAAGACTAGCACAGATACGCAGTATTTT
CDR3: CASSMKTSTDTQYF

V: TRBV5-4
size: NA
D: TRBD2
J: TRBJ2-5
DNA: TGTGCCAGCAGCTTGCAGGGGCTAGCGGGAGGGCCAGGGGAGACCCAGTACTTC
CDR3: CASSLQGLAGGPGETQYF

V: TRBV6-1
size: NA
D: NA
J: TRBJ2-2
DNA: TGTGCCAGCACAGGCGTAAACACCGGGGAGCTGTTTTTT
CDR3: CASTGVNTGELFF

V: TRBV29-1
size: once
D: TRBD1
J: TRBJ1-3
DNA: TGCAGCGCCTTTACAGGGGGCTCTCAGGATTCTGGAAACACCATATATTTT
CDR3: CSAFTGGSQDSGNTIYF

V: TRBV7-2
size: NA
D: NA
J: TRBJ1-1
DNA: TGTGCCAGCAGCTTAGTAGGACAGAAGAACACTGAAGCTTTCTTT
CDR3: CASSLVGQKNTEAFF

V: TRBV7-2
size: NA
D: NA
J: TRBJ1-1
DNA: TGTGCCAGCAGCCCCTGGGACAAGAAGAACACTGAAGCTTTCTTT
CDR3: CASSPWDKKNTEAFF

V: TRBV4-2
size: NA
D: TRBD2
J: TRBJ2-5
DNA: TGTGCCAGCAGCCAAGACGGGGGGGGCCAAGAGACCCAGTACTTC
CDR3: CASSQDGGGQETQYF

V: TRBV7-2
size: NA
D: NA
J: TRBJ1-2
DNA: TGTGCCAGCAGCCTCGCTGGAGGGAACTATGGCTACACCTTC
CDR3: CASSLAGGNYGYTF

V: TRBV6-5
size: NA
D: TRBD2
J: TRBJ2-1
DNA: TGTGCCAGCAGTTACTCCGCTAGCGGGGGGGCCAGGGAGCAGTTCTTC
CDR3: CASSYSASGGAREQFF

V: TRBV7-9
size: NA
D: TRBD1
J: TRBJ2-7
DNA: TGTGCCAGCAGCTTAGCTCAGGACAGGGGCGGGGAGCAGTACTTC
CDR3: CASSLAQDRGGEQYF

V: TRBV5-4
size: NA
D: NA
J: TRBJ2-5
DNA: TGTGCCAGCAGCTTGGAGCCCGGTAAAGAGACCCAGTACTTC
CDR3: CASSLEPGKETQYF

V: TRBV11-2
size: NA
D: TRBD2
J: TRBJ2-7
DNA: TGTGCCAGCAGCTTAGAGGTTGCGGGAGCCTACGAGCAGTACTTC
CDR3: CASSLEVAGAYEQYF

V: TRBV13
size: NA
D: TRBD2
J: TRBJ2-1
DNA: TGTGCCAGCAGCTTGGGTAGCGGGGTCCCCTACAATGAGCAGTTCTTC
CDR3: CASSLGSGVPYNEQFF

V: TRBV7-2
size: NA
D: NA
J: TRBJ2-4
DNA: TGTGCCAGCAGCTTAGTCGCCAGAGGAGCCAAAAACATTCAGTACTTC
CDR3: CASSLVARGAKNIQYF

V: TRBV27
size: NA
D: NA
J: TRBJ1-5
DNA: TGTGCCAGCAGTTCTACAGGCAATCAGCCCCAGCATTTT
CDR3: CASSSTGNQPQHF

V: TRBV21-1
size: NA
D: NA
J: TRBJ2-6
DNA: TGTGCCAGCAGCTCTCGTCTAGCTACAACAAGTCGGGCCAACGTCCTGACTTTC
CDR3: CASSSRLATTSRANVLTF

V: TRBV11-2
size: NA
D: NA
J: TRBJ1-1
DNA: TGTGCCAGCAGCCCTATAGGGGTGAACACTGAAGCTTTCTTT
CDR3: CASSPIGVNTEAFF

V: TRBV2
size: NA
D: TRBD2
J: TRBJ2-1
DNA: TGTGCCAGCAGTGAAGGTGGCGGGGGGGCGGGTGAGCAGTTCTTC
CDR3: CASSEGGGGAGEQFF

V: TRBV9
size: NA
D: TRBD2
J: TRBJ2-2
DNA: TGTGCCAGCAGCTATGGGGGCGGGAGGAGTACCGGGGAGCTGTTTTTT
CDR3: CASSYGGGRSTGELFF

V: TRBV19
size: NA
D: TRBD1
J: TRBJ2-7
DNA: TGTGCCAGTAGTGCCCCCGGGACAGGGAACTACGAGCAGTACTTC
CDR3: CASSAPGTGNYEQYF

V: TRBV18
size: NA
D: NA
J: TRBJ2-3
DNA: TGTGCCAGCTCACCAGGGGCTAGCACAGATACGCAGTATTTT
CDR3: CASSPGASTDTQYF

V: TRBV9
size: NA
D: NA
J: TRBJ2-5
DNA: TGTGCCAGCAGCGTAGGCCACTGGCTAGGACAAGAGACCCAGTACTTC
CDR3: CASSVGHWLGQETQYF

V: TRBV2
size: NA
D: TRBD2
J: TRBJ2-5
DNA: TGTGCCAGCAGTCGGAGGGGCGGGGGGGAGACCCAGTACTTC
CDR3: CASSRRGGGETQYF

V: TRBV6-6
size: NA
D: NA
J: TRBJ1-1
DNA: TGTGCCAGCAGAGGGCCGCCGGGGGACACTGAAGCTTTCTTT
CDR3: CASRGPPGDTEAFF